This TCR beta chain is from a study of technical replicates of blood from a few donors. Trimming removed 4 bases from V and 0 bases from J; junction bases left unmatched: 3. The CDR3 contains 18 residues. Germline assignment: CDR1 ENHRY and CDR2 SYGVKD. Clones were sequenced by immunoSEQ multiplex PCR, and TCRdb holds only the in-frame ones, with some missing. Of 65,000 to 90,000 clones in the sample, about 90% were seen once. The source is a human donor in good health. The V gene is TRBV10-3, the J gene TRBJ2-6; 13 bases match TRBD2. The sample taken for sequencing was T cells isolated from PBMCs. CDR3 protein: CAISGGLAGPSGANVLTF. The CDR3 bases are TGTGCCATCAGTGGGGGACTAGCGGGGCCCTCTGGGGCCAACGTCCTGACTTTC.